Shown below are 9 T cell receptor beta chains from a single sample sequenced in a study of blood T cells in healthy people across ages. Alongside a J-beta primer mix, a sample-barcoded 5' primer served in a second PCR lasting roughly 7 to 12 cycles. TCRdb re-called the 5' RACE reads through MiXCR, storing one row per CDR3 protein. The sample has 600,000 to 800,000 distinct CDR3 sequences, roughly 21% seen once. The source material was blood. These receptors came from a man aged 65-85 years in good health.

The chain employs TRBV7-2 and TRBJ2-5; 11 nucleotides match TRBD2. Trimming cost V 1 base and J 6 bases; bases outside gene matches: 1. The germline CDR1 and CDR2 sequences are SGHTA and FQGNSA. The CDR3 spans 14 residues. CDR3 nucleotide sequence: TGTGCCAGCAGCTTAGTAGCGGGAGGGAAGACCCAGTACTTC. This codes for CASSLVAGGKTQYF.

This clonotype was counted many times. The DNA for the CDR3 is TGTGCCACTTCACCAGGTGACTCTGGGGCCAACGTCCTGACTTTC. Its translation: CATSPGDSGANVLTF. The chain joins TRBV24-1 to TRBJ2-6; no clear D. CDR1 KGHDR and CDR2 SFDVKD come from the germline V gene. V was clipped by 10 bases and J by 0 bases, with 12 bases between them. This CDR3 region has 15 residues.

The table lists this clonotype with a few counts. The chain employs TRBV10-3 and TRBJ2-1; 12 bases match TRBD2. The assigned J gene may be wrong: the sequence end matches TRBJ2-7 better. This CDR3 contains 15 residues. Per germline, CDR1 ENHRY and CDR2 SYGVKD. The CDR3, as DNA: TGTGCCATCAGTGGGGGACTAGCGGGTACCTACGAGCAGTACTTC. Protein sequence: CAISGGLAGTYEQYF.

The J gene is TRBJ2-5, the V gene TRBV29-1, with TRBD1 identical over 7 bases. The V segment lost 6 bases and the J segment 5 bases; nucleotides outside the gene matches: 9. The CDR3 runs to 13 residues. The V gene's germline CDR1 is SQVTM and CDR2 ANQGSEA. The CDR3 here is CSVATGVEETQYF. Written as DNA, the CDR3 is TGCAGCGTCGCTACAGGGGTTGAGGAGACCCAGTACTTC.

Details on this clonotype: The conserved final phenylalanine or tryptophan is absent from the CDR3, which likely points to a read error. The chain is built from TRBV20-1 and TRBJ2-5, with TRBD2 identical over 10 bases. This CDR3 spans 15 amino acids. Trimming cost V 6 bases and J 4 bases; bases outside gene matches: 11. Germline V CDR1 and CDR2: DFQATT, SNEGSKA (reference sequence). The DNA of the CDR3 is TGCAGTGCCCATACACTAGCGGGACTAAGAGAGACCCAGTACCTC. Its protein is CSAHTLAGLRETQYL.

The rearrangement uses TRBV20-1 and TRBJ2-4, with 7 positions matching TRBD2. CDR1 is DFQATT, CDR2 SNEGSKA, per germline (reference sequence). This CDR3 has 17 amino acids. The ends lost 5 bases at V and 2 bases at J; junction bases unmatched: 15. The CDR3 loop is CSAYREALGSSKNIQYF. The CDR3 DNA is TGCAGTGCTTATCGGGAGGCCCTGGGCTCTTCCAAAAACATTCAGTACTTC.

This clonotype was seen a handful of times. The chain has TRBV3-1 and TRBJ2-5; D is ambiguous. The end of the DNA is better explained by TRBJ2-7, so the J call may be wrong. This CDR3 has 13 amino acids. Germline-derived CDR1 and CDR2 are LGHDT and YNNKEL (reference sequence). The CDR3 DNA reads as TGTGCCAGCAGCCAAAGCCCGGGTTTCGAGCAGTACTTC. It encodes CASSQSPGFEQYF.

This clonotype was observed a few times. The rearrangement links TRBV25-1 to TRBJ2-4, with D unclear. Germline CDR1 and CDR2: MGHDK and SYGVNS. The ends were cut back, 2 bases at V and 9 bases at J, with 14 bases in the middle. This CDR3 has 14 residues. The CDR3 protein is CASSEGDLLSIQYF. The CDR3 DNA follows: TGTGCCAGCAGTGAAGGCGATCTTTTAAGCATTCAGTACTTC.

This clonotype was picked up a small number of times. The V gene is TRBV18, the J gene TRBJ2-1, with unresolved D. The V gene's germline CDR1 is KGHSH and CDR2 LQKENI. The V and J ends lost 3 bases and 8 bases respectively, with 14 bases between them. The CDR3 spans 14 residues. CDR3 loop: CASSPRNGGDEQFF. The CDR3 DNA follows: TGTGCCAGCTCACCCAGAAACGGTGGCGATGAGCAGTTCTTC.